Listed below are T cell receptor beta chains from one sample, sequenced in a study of T-cell reconstitution after alpha-beta-depleted transplantation in children. Each CDR3 protein is one row after TCRdb ran MiXCR on the PCR reads. The table has hundreds of thousands of distinct CDR3 sequences, approximately 32% seen once. This material consisted of PBMCs from the stem cell graft donor, taken from the stem cell graft. All receptors derive from a human donor who donated a stem cell graft to a child with aplastic anemia. CDR3s include the opening cysteine and the closing phenylalanine or tryptophan. D genes are given only for firm matches. Only part of the rows carry a size: once, few, many, or a class if the clone is expanded.

cdr3_nt,cdr3_aa,d_call,clone_size,v_call,j_call
TGTGCCAGCAGCTTCGGGGGACAGCAGTTCTTC,CASSFGGQQFF,-,-,TRBV7-2,TRBJ2-1
TGTGCCAGCACCCAACAGGTGAACACTGAAGCTTTCTTT,CASTQQVNTEAFF,-,-,TRBV5-5,TRBJ1-1
TGCGCCAGCAGCCAAGTTTTAGTGGGACTCCCAGACCCTGCCTACGAGCAGTACTTC,CASSQVLVGLPDPAYEQYF,-,-,TRBV4-1,TRBJ2-7
TGCGCCAGCAGGACAGAAAATGAAAAACTGTTTTTT,CASRTENEKLFF,-,-,TRBV5-1,TRBJ1-4
TGTGCCACCAGCAGGACCCGGGCCTCGAGGGCGAATGAGCAGTTCTTC,CATSRTRASRANEQFF,-,-,TRBV15,TRBJ2-1
TGTGCCAGCTCACCTGGAGGGGGCGCGGAACAAGCGGCTTTCTTT,CASSPGGGAEQAAFF,TRBD1,few,TRBV18,TRBJ1-1
TGCAGCATCGGGGGCTCCGGGGCCAACGTCCTGACTTTC,CSIGGSGANVLTF,-,few,TRBV29-1,TRBJ2-6
TGTGCCAGTATTAAGATGGGAAGACGCTCTGGAAACACCATATATTTT,CASIKMGRRSGNTIYF,-,-,TRBV19,TRBJ1-3
TGCGCCAGCTGGTCGGGGTCCCTGAACACTGAAGCTTTCTTT,CASWSGSLNTEAFF,-,-,TRBV5-1,TRBJ1-1
TGTGCCAGCAGTTCCAAGGACAGGGGGATTAATGAAAAACTGTTTTTT,CASSSKDRGINEKLFF,TRBD1,-,TRBV6-5,TRBJ1-4
TGTGCCAGCAGCCGCGGGGCCACGGAGACCCAGTACTTC,CASSRGATETQYF,-,-,TRBV7-2,TRBJ2-5
TGTGCCAGTAGTCCCGCTCGGAAGGGGGTGAACACTGAAGCTTTCTTT,CASSPARKGVNTEAFF,-,-,TRBV19,TRBJ1-1
TGTGCCAGCAGTCCCCAGCAAGAGACCCAGTACTTC,CASSPQQETQYF,-,many,TRBV7-2,TRBJ2-5
TGTGCCAGCAGTTACGGTCCGGTCGGCGATCAGCCCCAGCATTTT,CASSYGPVGDQPQHF,-,-,TRBV6-5,TRBJ1-5
TGCAGTGCTAGTAGAGGCTCCCCAACCTACAATGAGCAGTTCTTC,CSASRGSPTYNEQFF,-,few,TRBV20-1,TRBJ2-1
TGTGCCAGCAGTTACTCAGCAGCCAGCGGGGCTTTCTTT,CASSYSAASGAFF,-,few,TRBV6-5,TRBJ1-1
TGTGCCAGCAGTTTAGTGGCTTGGGATGAGCAGTTCTTC,CASSLVAWDEQFF,-,few,TRBV12-3/TRBV12-4,TRBJ2-1
TGTGCCAGCAGCTTGGAACTAGCGGGAAAGACATACAATGAGCAGTTCTTC,CASSLELAGKTYNEQFF,TRBD2,once,TRBV5-4,TRBJ2-1
TGTGCCAGCAGCTTAGGTGCGAGCAGTCACGAGACCCAGTACTTC,CASSLGASSHETQYF,-,-,TRBV7-6,TRBJ2-5
TGTGCCAGCAGCTTACAGGAGGGGCTAGGCACTGAAGCTTTCTTT,CASSLQEGLGTEAFF,-,-,TRBV7-2,TRBJ1-1
TGTGCCAGCAGTGAAGGGGCGGGAGACGGGGAGCTGTTTTTT,CASSEGAGDGELFF,TRBD2,few,TRBV25-1,TRBJ2-2
TGTGCCAGCAGCGTAGGTGGGATCCTTGGCACAGATACGCAGTATTTT,CASSVGGILGTDTQYF,-,-,TRBV9,TRBJ2-3
TGTGCCAGCAGACCCCTATGGGGGGCGTCGAACACTGAAGCTTTCTTT,CASRPLWGASNTEAFF,-,few,TRBV12-3/TRBV12-4,TRBJ1-1
TGTGCCAGCAGCTTGTGGGGCAGGGGGGGCAATCAGCCCCAGCATTTT,CASSLWGRGGNQPQHF,TRBD1,-,TRBV5-5,TRBJ1-5
TGTGCCAGCAGTGATCTACCGGGACTAGCGGGAGGTGGCACCGGGGAGCTGTTTTTT,CASSDLPGLAGGGTGELFF,TRBD2,-,TRBV27,TRBJ2-2
TGTGCCAGCTCACCGGGGACAGGGGTTTTTGATGAGCAGTTCTTC,CASSPGTGVFDEQFF,TRBD1,few,TRBV18,TRBJ2-1
TGTGCCTGGAGTAAAGTGAACACTGAAGCTTTCTTT,CAWSKVNTEAFF,-,few,TRBV30,TRBJ1-1
TGCAGCGGAGCGGTCTCCTTTGGCCCAAATGAGCAGTTCTTC,CSGAVSFGPNEQFF,-,few,TRBV29-1,TRBJ2-1
TGTGCCAGCAGCTTAGATTCGATTGCCGGGGAGCTGTTTTTT,CASSLDSIAGELFF,-,few,TRBV7-2,TRBJ2-2
TGTGCCACGCTACCTCCGCGGGCTAGCGGGAGTTGTTTTTTTAATGAGCAGTTCTTC,CATLPPRASGSCFFNEQFF,TRBD2,many,TRBV12-3/TRBV12-4,TRBJ2-1
TGTGCCAGCAGCCCCCTTTCGGGGGTCTCTGGGGCCAACGTCCTGACTTTC,CASSPLSGVSGANVLTF,-,once,TRBV12-3/TRBV12-4,TRBJ2-6
TGTGCCAGCAGTTACAGGGGGAGGGGGAGGACTGAAGCTTTCTTT,CASSYRGRGRTEAFF,-,few,TRBV6-5,TRBJ1-1
TGTGCCAGCAGTTACGGGGCTGATCCTAACTATGGCTACACCTTC,CASSYGADPNYGYTF,-,once,TRBV6-2/TRBV6-3,TRBJ1-2
TGCGCCAGCAGCCAGGACAGGGGTTCGGTGTATAATTCACCCCTCCACTTT,CASSQDRGSVYNSPLHF,TRBD1,few,TRBV4-3,TRBJ1-6
TGTGCCAGCAGCGAACGACAGGGGAGTAATTCACCCCTCCACTTT,CASSERQGSNSPLHF,TRBD1,-,TRBV9,TRBJ1-6
TGTGCCAGCTGCCTTAGGAGAGATACGCAGTATTTT,CASCLRRDTQYF,-,once,TRBV28,TRBJ2-3
TGTGCCAGCAGCTCCACAGGGGGGGACAATGAGCAGTTCTTC,CASSSTGGDNEQFF,-,-,TRBV7-9,TRBJ2-1
TGTGCCAGCTCAAGGAGGGCAGGGGGAGACTACAATGAGCAGTTCTTC,CASSRRAGGDYNEQFF,-,-,TRBV6-5,TRBJ2-1
TGTGCCAGCAGGGACAGGGGAGACGAAAAACTGTTTTTT,CASRDRGDEKLFF,TRBD1,few,TRBV6-1,TRBJ1-4
TGTGCCAGCAGCTGGGGGACTAGCGAGCAAGAGACCCAGTACTTC,CASSWGTSEQETQYF,TRBD2,few,TRBV5-4,TRBJ2-5
TGCGCCAGCAGTGAGTGGCGGGAGGGCCTCGTTGAGCAGTTCTTC,CASSEWREGLVEQFF,TRBD2,few,TRBV10-1,TRBJ2-1
TGTGCCAGCAGCTTAAATAGCGGGAGTTGGAATGAGCAGTTCTTC,CASSLNSGSWNEQFF,TRBD2,-,TRBV11-3,TRBJ2-1
TGTGCCAGCAGCTCCCGGGACCCTAGCTCCTACGAGCAGTACTTC,CASSSRDPSSYEQYF,-,-,TRBV7-8,TRBJ2-7
TGCAGTGCTAGAGATTGGACAGGGGGCGAGAAGCGCAATCAGCCCCAGCATTTT,CSARDWTGGEKRNQPQHF,TRBD1,once,TRBV20-1,TRBJ1-5
TGCGCCAGCGGAGATGTCACAGATACGCAGTATTTT,CASGDVTDTQYF,-,-,TRBV5-1,TRBJ2-3
TGTGCCACCCGGAGCGGGGTCAGCCCGTGGACCGCTGAAGCTTTCTTT,CATRSGVSPWTAEAFF,-,few,TRBV6-2/TRBV6-3,TRBJ1-1
TGTGCCAGCAAACCCACTAACGATCGTCAGCCCCAGCATTTT,CASKPTNDRQPQHF,-,-,TRBV6-2/TRBV6-3,TRBJ1-5
TGTGCCAGCAGCGTAGCAGAGGTTGAAAACATTCAGTACTTC,CASSVAEVENIQYF,-,few,TRBV9,TRBJ2-4
TGTGCCAGCAGCCACGCGACAGGGGGCTATGGCTACACCTTC,CASSHATGGYGYTF,TRBD1,-,TRBV7-9,TRBJ1-2
TGTGCCAGCAGTTACTCAGGGACAGGGGACACTGAAGCTTTCTTT,CASSYSGTGDTEAFF,TRBD1,few,TRBV6-2/TRBV6-3,TRBJ1-1
TGTGCCAGCAGCGTAGAGCCGGGACTAGCGGTTAATGAGCAGTTCTTC,CASSVEPGLAVNEQFF,TRBD2,few,TRBV9,TRBJ2-1
TGTGCCAGCAGCTTACGGGAAGGGGGCGCGCATCAGCCCCAGCATTTT,CASSLREGGAHQPQHF,TRBD1,-,TRBV7-8,TRBJ1-5
TGTGCCAGTAGTCCCGGGACTAGCGGGGGGGGCAATGAGCAGTTCTTC,CASSPGTSGGGNEQFF,TRBD2,-,TRBV19,TRBJ2-1
TGCGCCAGCAGCTACTCGGTAGGACAGGGGCGCACTGAAGCTTTCTTT,CASSYSVGQGRTEAFF,TRBD1,-,TRBV5-1,TRBJ1-1
TGCAGCGTTGAAGATGGCGCAGATACGCAGTATTTT,CSVEDGADTQYF,-,few,TRBV29-1,TRBJ2-3